This TCR beta chain was identified in a study of T-cell memory formation after mild COVID-19. TCRdb passed the 5' RACE reads through MiXCR, listing each CDR3 protein once. This table has roughly 480,000 distinct CDR3 sequences, around 25% appearing once. Sequences were obtained from PBMCs or a T cell subset sorted from them (not recorded which). This clonotype originated in an adult woman who had mild COVID-19 (a few samples of this study predate the infection). Cell type and time point are not known.

The CDR3 spells CAISDPGRTANYGYTF. DNA of the CDR3: TGTGCCATCAGTGACCCTGGGCGGACCGCTAACTATGGCTACACCTTC. This rearrangement joins TRBV10-3 to TRBJ1-2; no clear D. CDR3 length: 16 amino acids. Per the germline V gene, CDR1 is ENHRY and CDR2 is SYGVKD. The germline V and J ends were trimmed by 3 bases and 0 bases, with 14 bases remaining between them.